A selection of T cell receptor beta chains follows, all from one sample in a study of blood T cells in healthy people across ages. TCRdb recomputed calls from the 5' RACE reads with MiXCR, one row per CDR3 protein. The data show 1.5 million to 2 million distinct CDR3 sequences, about 49% seen once. Sequencing used blood. Receptor source: a woman in her forties in good health. CDR3s include the opening cysteine and the closing phenylalanine or tryptophan. Each record gives: D gene, V gene, J gene, clone size, CDR3 DNA, CDR3 protein. A D gene is named only where the DNA matches it firmly. Size values are once, few and many counts, or a class for expanded clones, and some rows have none.

TRBD2	TRBV12-3/TRBV12-4	TRBJ2-5	.	TGTGCCAGCAGTTTAGGACTAGCGGGGCGGTACTTC	CASSLGLAGRYF
TRBD1	TRBV15	TRBJ1-1	few	TGTGCCACCAGCCGATGGACAGGGGCGATGAACACTGAAGCTTTCTTT	CATSRWTGAMNTEAFF
TRBD2	TRBV20-1	TRBJ2-3	.	TGCAGTGCTCGACTGACTAGCGGGGCCCGAGATACGCAGTATTTT	CSARLTSGARDTQYF
.	TRBV4-1	TRBJ2-7	.	TGCGCCAGCAGCCAAATTCGAGACGTAAGCTCCTACGAGCAGTACTTC	CASSQIRDVSSYEQYF
.	TRBV29-1	TRBJ2-7	few	TGCAGCGTGGACAGCTACGAGCAGTACTTC	CSVDSYEQYF
TRBD1	TRBV7-9	TRBJ2-7	.	TGTGCCAGCAGCGAGGGGGTCCACGCAGGGGGCGACGAGCAGTACTTC	CASSEGVHAGGDEQYF
.	TRBV11-1	TRBJ2-3	.	TGTGCCAGCAGCTTAGTGAAGGGTCGCACAGATACGCAGTATTTT	CASSLVKGRTDTQYF
.	TRBV5-1	TRBJ2-5	.	TGCGCCAGCAGCTTGGAATGGGGGGTGGGGACCCAGTACTTC	CASSLEWGVGTQYF
TRBD1	TRBV6-2/TRBV6-3	TRBJ2-7	.	TGTGCCAGCAGTGACCGGGACAGGGGCAACGAGCAGTACTTC	CASSDRDRGNEQYF
.	TRBV20-1	TRBJ1-2	.	TGCAGTGCTCCCTGGCGGACAGAGGGCTACACCTTC	CSAPWRTEGYTF
.	TRBV28	TRBJ2-5	.	TGTGCCAGCAGTTCCGCATCCTACAACAGGGCCCCCGCGCAGTACTTC	CASSSASYNRAPAQYF
TRBD2	TRBV24-1	TRBJ2-5	.	TGTGCCACCAGTGAGAACCTCATCGGGACTATTCGACAGACCCAGTACTTC	CATSENLIGTIRQTQYF
.	TRBV6-2/TRBV6-3	TRBJ1-5	.	TGTGCCAGCAGTTACGCAGCGTATAGCAATCAGCCCCAGCATTTT	CASSYAAYSNQPQHF
.	TRBV12-3/TRBV12-4	TRBJ2-5	.	TGTGCCAGCACTGGGGGGGCAGGGACCCAGTACTTC	CASTGGAGTQYF
TRBD2	TRBV4-3	TRBJ2-1	.	TGCGCCAGCAGCCAAGGGCCTAGCGGAGACTACAATGAGCAGTTCTTC	CASSQGPSGDYNEQFF
TRBD1	TRBV7-9	TRBJ2-3	.	TGTGCCAGCAGCTGGCCCGGGACAGGGGGCACATCACAGGATACGCAGTATTTT	CASSWPGTGGTSQDTQYF
TRBD1	TRBV9	TRBJ2-7	.	TGTGCCAGCAGCGTAGACAGGGGGCGTCGCGAGCAGTACTTC	CASSVDRGRREQYF
TRBD1	TRBV6-5	TRBJ1-2	few	TGTGCCAGCAGAAACGACAGGGGCGAACGCTATGGCTACACCTTC	CASRNDRGERYGYTF
.	TRBV28	TRBJ2-7	once	TGTGCCAGCAGTTTTTGGGGGCTGGGGGAGCAGTACTTC	CASSFWGLGEQYF
.	TRBV9	TRBJ2-1	.	TGTGTCAGCAGCCTCGGCCAGGGCACGTGGGAGCAGTTCTTC	CVSSLGQGTWEQFF
TRBD1	TRBV2	TRBJ2-7	.	TGTGCCAGCAGTGAAGCTCAACGGACAGGGGGTAATTACGAGCAGTACTTC	CASSEAQRTGGNYEQYF
.	TRBV10-3	TRBJ1-2	.	TGTGCCATCAGTGAGACAGGGACCTATGGCTACACCTTC	CAISETGTYGYTF
.	TRBV5-5	TRBJ1-2	few	TGTGCCAGCAGCTTGGGGACGGACAGTAACTATGGCTACACCTTC	CASSLGTDSNYGYTF
.	TRBV28	TRBJ1-2	few	TGTGCCAGCAGCGAATCAAGTAACTATGGCTACACCTTC	CASSESSNYGYTF
TRBD2	TRBV5-6	TRBJ2-3	.	TGTGCCAGCAGCTCCGGCTTGAGCGGGGGCTTACCAGATACGCAGTATTTT	CASSSGLSGGLPDTQYF
TRBD2	TRBV7-2	TRBJ2-1	.	TGTGCCAGCAGCTTGACTAGCGGGGGGGCTAACGCCTACAATGAGCAGTTCTTC	CASSLTSGGANAYNEQFF
.	TRBV20-1	TRBJ1-2	few	TGCAGTGCTATTCGTATTAACTATGGCTACACCTTC	CSAIRINYGYTF
TRBD2	TRBV4-2	TRBJ2-7	.	TGTGCCAGCAGCCAACCCGGGACTAGCGGGGGGTTCGGAATCGATGAGCAGTACTTC	CASSQPGTSGGFGIDEQYF
.	TRBV7-2	TRBJ2-3	.	TGTGCCAGCAGCTTTTTCGGGACAAGTTCAGATACGCAGTATTTT	CASSFFGTSSDTQYF
.	TRBV20-1	TRBJ2-3	.	TGCAGTGCTATTCCGGGATCGCCAGATACGCAGTATTTT	CSAIPGSPDTQYF
.	TRBV6-2/TRBV6-3	TRBJ2-5	few	TGTGCCAGCAGGCGGGACTCACCTCAAGAGACCCAGTACTTC	CASRRDSPQETQYF
TRBD2	TRBV5-1	TRBJ2-1	.	TGCGCCAGCAGCTTGCCCGGGACTAGCGGGAGTAATGAGCAGTTCTTC	CASSLPGTSGSNEQFF
.	TRBV6-2/TRBV6-3	TRBJ2-5	.	TGTGCCAGCAGTGCGCCAGGGCCAGGAGAAAGGTACTTC	CASSAPGPGERYF
.	TRBV28	TRBJ1-2	.	TGTGCCAGCAGTTTGTCCCTACTCGGTGGGGAGGGCTACACCTTC	CASSLSLLGGEGYTF
.	TRBV2	TRBJ1-5	once	TGTGCCAGCCGGGACGGCACTTATCAGCCCCAGCATTTT	CASRDGTYQPQHF
TRBD2	TRBV20-1	TRBJ2-5	.	TGCAGTGCTAGAGATCCAATACTAGCGGAAGAGACCCAGTACTTC	CSARDPILAEETQYF
.	TRBV12-3/TRBV12-4	TRBJ1-5	.	TGTGCCAGCAGTTGGAGTGGCAATCAGCCCCAGCATTTT	CASSWSGNQPQHF
.	TRBV20-1	TRBJ1-5	.	TGCAGTGCTCGAGACAAGTCCAATCAGCCCCAGCATTTT	CSARDKSNQPQHF
TRBD2	TRBV10-3	TRBJ2-1	few	TGTGCCATCAGCGGCGGGGGGCTGGGTGGCAATGAGCAGTTCTTC	CAISGGGLGGNEQFF
.	TRBV29-1	TRBJ1-2	few	TGCAGCGTTGAAGATGGGGGCTATGGCTACACCTTC	CSVEDGGYGYTF
TRBD2	TRBV20-1	TRBJ2-3	.	TGCAGTGCTAGGTCTGCTAGCGGGGGGTCCACAGATACGCAGTATTTT	CSARSASGGSTDTQYF
TRBD1	TRBV12-3/TRBV12-4	TRBJ2-1	.	TGTGCCAGCAGTTTGACCGGGACAGGGTCCATCAATGAGCAGTTCTTC	CASSLTGTGSINEQFF
TRBD1	TRBV27	TRBJ2-7	few	TGTGCCAGCAGCCAGACAAGGGACAGAGCCTACGAGCAGTACTTC	CASSQTRDRAYEQYF
.	TRBV12-3/TRBV12-4	TRBJ1-1	.	TGTGCCAGTTCCGGGCTACGGCTGGCCACTGAAGCTTTCTTT	CASSGLRLATEAFF
.	TRBV20-1	TRBJ2-6	.	TGCAGTGCTACCGTTGTTGGGCCAGGGGCCAACGTCCTGACTTTC	CSATVVGPGANVLTF
.	TRBV5-1	TRBJ1-2	.	TGCGCCAGCAGCTTGGAGGCAGGGGCCGGGGGAGGCTACACCTTC	CASSLEAGAGGGYTF
.	TRBV12-3/TRBV12-4	TRBJ2-7	many	TGTGCCCCGACCCGGGGGAGCTCCTACGAGCAGTACTTC	CAPTRGSSYEQYF
.	TRBV7-9	TRBJ2-5	.	TGTGCCAGCAGTCCTACAGGGGGCGGACTAGCAGAAGAGACCCAGTACTTC	CASSPTGGGLAEETQYF
.	TRBV15	TRBJ2-3	few	TGTGCCACCAGCAGAGACTCGCAGGGATTCAATACGCAGTATTTT	CATSRDSQGFNTQYF
TRBD1	TRBV7-2	TRBJ2-5	.	TGTGCCAGCAGTTCCGGGACAGGGAGAGGGGAGACCCAGTACTTC	CASSSGTGRGETQYF
.	TRBV11-1	TRBJ2-7	.	TGTGCCAGCGGAGCCGGGACCGCCTACGAGCAGTACTTC	CASGAGTAYEQYF